This T cell receptor beta chain derives from a study of blood T cell repertoires in COVID-19. In Cohort 3, a recovered donor had either two negative PCRs, clearance, or symptom resolution. The data were produced by immunoSEQ multiplex PCR, yet TCRdb's version contains in-frame clones alone and is incomplete. The sample shows about 270,000 clones, roughly 90% of them seen only once. Sequenced sample: PBMCs or T cells enriched from blood (not recorded which). The TCR comes from a woman in her 30s who had recovered from COVID-19.

As DNA, the CDR3 is TGTGCCAGCAGTGAACGGCTAGCGGGAGTAGATACGCAGTATTTT. It yields the protein CASSERLAGVDTQYF. The J gene is TRBJ2-3, the V gene TRBV2; 10 bases align to TRBD2. The CDR3 totals 15 residues. Losses at the gene ends were 2 bases for V and 5 bases for J; bases not matched to a gene: 4. CDR1 is SNHLY, CDR2 FYNNEI, per germline.